This TCR beta chain stems from a study of early T cells in non-severe SARS-CoV-2 infection. For the study at large: Sequencing was performed on bulk RNA from unsorted whole blood, leaving chains unpaired.

In this sample, this clonotype turned up many times. Unique molecular identifiers (one per individual cDNA molecule) were attached. TCRdb itself ran the 5' RACE reads through MiXCR, one entry per CDR3 protein. The data contain tens of thousands of distinct CDR3 sequences, 9.5% to 15% of them singletons. This CDR3 has 13 amino acids. The germline V and J ends were trimmed by 10 bases and 7 bases, with 16 bases remaining between them. Germline CDR1 reads LNHDA; CDR2 reads SQIVND (reference sequence). J is TRBJ1-4 and V is TRBV19; tentative D call: TRBD1 (5 bases). Sample: whole blood, taken at baseline. This sequence originates from an adult who was a healthcare worker with PCR-confirmed SARS-CoV-2 infection or an uninfected control (not recorded which). The DNA for the CDR3 is TGTGCCACCGGCCGGTGGGGCGGTGAAAAACTGTTTTTT. This gives the protein CATGRWGGEKLFF.